The 27 T cell receptor beta chains below all came from one sample that was sequenced in a study of blood T cell repertoires in COVID-19. Using immunoSEQ multiplex PCR, the repertoire was profiled, and TCRdb retains in-frame clones only, with some absent. The sample lists some 190,000 clones; roughly 88% were seen once. Sequences were obtained from peripheral blood. The receptors were gathered from a human donor with active or convalescent COVID-19. The donor label of this sample is uncertain.

J is TRBJ1-2 and V is TRBV2; D might be TRBD1 (5 bases). The CDR3 contains 14 residues. Germline CDR1 and CDR2: SNHLY and FYNNEI. Between the trimmed V and J ends, which lost 3 bases and 0 bases, there was a span of 8 bases. The CDR3 DNA is TGTGCCAGCAGTGACTGGACACCTAACTATGGCTACACCTTC. Amino acids: CASSDWTPNYGYTF.

CDR3 amino acids: CSSPGGNTEAFF. In nucleotides, the CDR3 is TGCAGCTCCCCGGGGGGGAACACTGAAGCTTTCTTT. The chain is built from TRBV29-1 and TRBJ1-1; possibly TRBD1 for D (5 bases). CDR1 is SQVTM and CDR2 is ANQGSEA in the germline V gene. The germline V and J ends were trimmed by 8 bases and 1 base, with 11 bases remaining between them. The CDR3 is 12 amino acids.

The chain carries TRBV5-1 and TRBJ2-2; the D gene is possibly TRBD1 (6 bases). Trimming cost V 0 bases and J 4 bases, with 10 bases left between them. CDR3 length: 15 amino acids. Germline V gene lookup returns CDR1 SGHRS and CDR2 YFSETQ. The CDR3 sequence: CASSLGRGVTGELFF. DNA for the CDR3: TGCGCCAGCAGCTTGGGCAGGGGTGTCACCGGGGAGCTGTTTTTT.

The rearrangement joins TRBV29-1 to TRBJ1-6, with TRBD1 matching 9 bases. This CDR3 has 14 residues. The V segment lost 7 bases and the J segment 8 bases; nucleotides outside the gene matches: 9. Germline CDR1 SQVTM, CDR2 ANQGSEA. The CDR3 here is CSALMGDRDSPLHF. CDR3 in DNA: TGCAGCGCCCTAATGGGGGACAGGGATTCACCCCTCCACTTT.

Here the CDR3 reads CASSSSGQGLNEQYF. As DNA, the CDR3 is TGTGCCAGCAGTTCGTCGGGACAGGGCCTCAACGAGCAGTACTTC. This chain joins TRBV9 and TRBJ2-7, with 9 bases fitting TRBD1. CDR1 and CDR2 (germline): SGDLS, YYNGEE. The CDR3 runs to 15 residues. The trim removed 5 bases at V and 5 bases at J, leaving 11 bases unmatched.

This chain connects TRBV28 to TRBJ2-7, with 10 bases aligning to TRBD2. There are 15 residues in the CDR3. Germline V gene sequence: CDR1 MDHEN, CDR2 SYDVKM. The V segment lost 3 bases and the J segment 6 bases; nucleotides outside the gene matches: 8. The CDR3 here is CASSLSLAGVFEQYF. Here the CDR3 DNA reads TGTGCCAGCAGTTTGTCCCTAGCGGGGGTCTTCGAGCAGTACTTC.

The V and J genes are TRBV30 and TRBJ1-4; D perhaps matches TRBD1 (6 bases). From germline, CDR1 is GTSNPN and CDR2 SVGIG (reference sequence). This CDR3 is built from 13 residues. Trimming cost V 6 bases and J 6 bases, with 14 bases left between them. The CDR3 coding sequence is TGTGCCTGCCCCGACAGGTCTGATGAAAAACTGTTTTTT. This translates into CACPDRSDEKLFF. The full variable domain, in which reference TRBV30 and TRBJ1-4 provide the parts outside the CDR3, is SQTIHQWPATLVQPVGSPLSLECTVEGTSNPNLYWYRQAAGRGLQLLFYSVGIGQISSEVPQNLSASRPQDRQFILSSKKLLLSDSGFYLCACPDRSDEKLFFGSGTQLSVL.

The chain is built from TRBV2 and TRBJ2-7; the D is unclear. This CDR3 region has 11 residues. Trimming stripped 7 bases from V and 1 base from J, with 5 bases between. Germline V gene lookup returns CDR1 SNHLY and CDR2 FYNNEI. As DNA, the CDR3 is TGTGCCAGCACCCAGTCCTACGAGCAGTACTTC. Protein product: CASTQSYEQYF.

This rearrangement joins TRBV4-1 to TRBJ2-3; 9 bases line up with TRBD1. Germline V lookup: CDR1 MGHRA, CDR2 YSYEKL. The CDR3 totals 15 residues. V trimming: 1 base; J trimming: 5 bases; junction bases outside the gene matches: 4. The CDR3 bases are TGCGCCAGCAGCCAAGGGACAGGGGATCGAGATACGCAGTATTTT. This translates into CASSQGTGDRDTQYF.

V is TRBV24-1 and J is TRBJ2-5; tentative D call: TRBD2 (6 bases). The CDR3 consists of 14 residues. V was pared by 4 bases and J by 1 base, with 9 bases between. The germline gives CDR1 KGHDR, CDR2 SFDVKD. This CDR3 reads CATSDAGPQETQYF. The CDR3 nucleotides read TGTGCCACCAGTGACGCGGGACCCCAAGAGACCCAGTACTTC.

The chain has TRBV28 and TRBJ2-3; TRBD2 is a possible D gene (7 bases). Deletions cut 6 bases from V and 2 bases from J, with 15 bases between. Germline values: CDR1 MDHEN, CDR2 SYDVKM. The CDR3 is 15 residues long. CDR3 in amino acids: CASSETGGPTDTQYF. Here the CDR3 DNA reads TGTGCCAGCAGCGAAACGGGGGGCCCCACAGATACGCAGTATTTT.

The chain recombines TRBV27 with TRBJ2-3; D is perhaps TRBD1 (6 bases). Trimming took off 0 bases at V and 10 bases at J, with 11 bases between the two ends. CDR1 is MNHEY, CDR2 SMNVEV, per germline (reference sequence). This CDR3 is built from 13 residues. This CDR3 is CASSLSWGQAQYF. CDR3 sequence (DNA): TGTGCCAGCAGTTTATCGTGGGGGCAGGCGCAGTATTTT.

This clone was seen only once. CDR3 protein: CASSPDRTGGNGYTF. Written as DNA, the CDR3 is TGTGCCAGCAGCCCAGATAGGACAGGGGGTAATGGCTACACCTTC. The genes are TRBV3-1 (or the pseudogene TRBV3-2) and TRBJ1-2, with 10 bases identical to TRBD1. After removal of 4 bases from V and 6 bases from J, the junction contained 8 bases not matched to a gene. CDR1 is LGHDT and CDR2 is YNNKEL in the germline V gene (reference sequence). CDR3 size: 15 residues.

The chain recombines TRBV9 with TRBJ2-3; TRBD2 aligns across 8 bases. The CDR3 loop spans 15 amino acids. J lost 1 base, V lost 1 base, and 2 bases had no gene match. Looked up from germline, CDR1 is SGDLS and CDR2 is YYNGEE. The DNA for the CDR3 is TGTGCCAGCAGCGTATATAGCGGGGGCACAGATACGCAGTATTTT. Translation: CASSVYSGGTDTQYF.

The genes are TRBV5-5 and TRBJ2-1; D is uncertain. This CDR3 is 14 amino acids long. Germline V CDR1 and CDR2: SGHKS, YYEKEE (reference sequence). Trimming pared 0 bases from V and 5 bases from J, leaving 9 bases between. CDR3 coding DNA: TGTGCCAGCAGCTTGGAAGAGCGCCACAATGAGCAGTTCTTC. Its protein is CASSLEERHNEQFF.

There are a few counts of this clone. This chain uses TRBV19 with TRBJ1-1; D gene uncertain. This CDR3 region has 14 residues. The germline CDR1 and CDR2 sequences are LNHDA and SQIVND (reference sequence). The V end was cut by 4 bases, the J end by 1 base, with 10 bases between. CDR3 region: CASSTLGGNTEAFF. The CDR3 DNA follows: TGTGCCAGTAGTACGCTTGGAGGGAACACTGAAGCTTTCTTT. Full variable domain (rest looked up from reference TRBV19 and TRBJ1-1): DGGITQSPKYLFRKEGQNVTLSCEQNLNHDAMYWYRQDPGQGLRLIYYSQIVNDFQKGDIAEGYSVSREKKESFPLTVTSAQKNPTAFYLCASSTLGGNTEAFFGQGTRLTVV.

CDR3 amino acids: CASSSGLAGLRTDTQYF. CDR3 coding DNA: TGTGCCAGCAGCTCGGGACTAGCGGGGTTACGCACAGATACGCAGTATTTT. This chain connects TRBV7-3 to TRBJ2-3; 13 bases match TRBD2. The germline V gene encodes CDR1 SGHTA and CDR2 FQGTGA. Unmatched junction bases numbered 5, after V lost 4 bases and J lost 1 base. This CDR3 region has 17 residues. Supplemented by reference TRBV7-3 and TRBJ2-3, the full variable domain reads GAGVSQTPSNKVTEKGKYVELRCDPISGHTALYWYRQSLGQGPEFLIYFQGTGAADDSGLPNDRFFAVRPEGSVSTLKIQRTERGDSAVYLCASSSGLAGLRTDTQYFGPGTRLTVL.

V gene TRBV19 combines with J gene TRBJ1-5; TRBD1 matches 9 bases. V was pared by 1 base and J by 7 bases, with 5 bases of the junction left unmatched. The CDR3 consists of 15 residues. Germline CDR1 LNHDA, CDR2 SQIVND (reference sequence). The CDR3 sequence: CASSIAYRGLQPQHF. In nucleotides, the CDR3 is TGTGCCAGTAGTATAGCTTACAGGGGGCTGCAGCCCCAGCATTTT.

This clone was observed a single time. This chain connects TRBV19 to TRBJ2-5, with 13 bases fitting TRBD2. The CDR3 totals 17 residues. Germline trimming cut 2 bases from V and 4 bases from J; bases unmatched to any gene: 7. Germline CDR1 and CDR2: LNHDA and SQIVND (reference sequence). CDR3 nucleotides: TGTGCCAGTAGTATAAGAACTAGCGGGAGGGCCCCAGAGACCCAGTACTTC. Translation gives CASSIRTSGRAPETQYF. The variable domain in full, completed from reference TRBV19 and TRBJ2-5, reads DGGITQSPKYLFRKEGQNVTLSCEQNLNHDAMYWYRQDPGQGLRLIYYSQIVNDFQKGDIAEGYSVSREKKESFPLTVTSAQKNPTAFYLCASSIRTSGRAPETQYFGPGTRLLVL.

The rearrangement uses TRBV11-2 and TRBJ2-3; 9 positions match TRBD2. The junction had 15 bases not matched to a gene; V was cut back by 6 bases and J by 11 bases. CDR1 and CDR2 from the germline V gene are SGHAT and FQNNGV. This CDR3 contains 15 residues. DNA for the CDR3: TGTGCCAGCAGTCCGGGGCTAGCGGGGCCGCTAGGGCAGTATTTT. Amino acid sequence: CASSPGLAGPLGQYF.

The chain employs TRBV3-1 (or the pseudogene TRBV3-2) and TRBJ1-3; D is unresolved. V lost 6 bases and J lost 2, with 8 bases in between. There are 13 residues in the CDR3. Germline V gene lookup returns CDR1 LGHDT and CDR2 YNNKEL (reference sequence). The CDR3 DNA reads as TGTGCCAGCAGGGAGGGTGCTGGAAACACCATATATTTT. Amino acids: CASREGAGNTIYF.

This rearrangement joins TRBV9 to TRBJ2-3, with a weak D call TRBD1 (6 bases). The CDR3 has 15 amino acids. The V end was cut by 0 bases, the J end by 5 bases, with 13 bases between. Germline-derived CDR1 and CDR2 are SGDLS and YYNGEE. The CDR3 DNA follows: TGTGCCAGCAGCGTAGGGGGGCGGGTCAGAGATACGCAGTATTTT. Protein sequence: CASSVGGRVRDTQYF.

The chain uses TRBV18 and TRBJ2-5; 8 bases fit TRBD2. V dropped 6 bases and J dropped 6; count of bases not matched to a gene: 9. The CDR3 has 14 residues. Germline CDR1 and CDR2: KGHSH and LQKENI. The CDR3 loop is CASSPSGGVKTQYF. The CDR3 DNA sequence: TGTGCCAGCTCTCCCAGCGGGGGAGTGAAGACCCAGTACTTC.

CDR3 loop: CASSSGGEAGNTIYF. CDR3 sequence (DNA): TGCGCCAGCAGCTCAGGCGGGGAGGCTGGAAACACCATATATTTT. This sequence joins TRBV5-1 and TRBJ1-3, with unresolved D. Germline V gene data show CDR1 as SGHRS and CDR2 as YFSETQ. The CDR3 is 15 amino acids. The germline V and J ends were trimmed by 3 bases and 2 bases, with 12 bases remaining between them.

The chain carries TRBV9 and TRBJ2-3; no clear D. This CDR3 is 14 amino acids long. Germline CDR1 is SGDLS and CDR2 is YYNGEE. The V and J ends lost 0 bases and 2 bases respectively, with 7 bases between them. CDR3 residues: CASSVGLVTDTQYF. The CDR3, as DNA: TGTGCCAGCAGCGTAGGGCTAGTCACAGATACGCAGTATTTT.

This clone appeared a single time. The chain combines TRBV30 with TRBJ1-2; D is ambiguous. Germline lookup yields CDR1 GTSNPN and CDR2 SVGIG (reference sequence). The length of the CDR3 is 11 residues. With 4 bases removed from V and 7 bases from J, the gap between germline ends came to 10 bases. In nucleotides, the CDR3 is TGTGCCTGGACCGCCGCGGGTGGCTACACCTTC. Translating gives CAWTAAGGYTF.

This clone appeared a single time. The V call is TRBV27, the J call TRBJ2-1; TRBD1 is a possible D gene (5 bases). V was clipped by 2 bases and J by 6 bases, with 20 bases between them. The CDR3 covers 17 residues. From germline, CDR1 is MNHEY and CDR2 SMNVEV (reference sequence). Here the CDR3 reads CASSLGASLAGRNEQFF. The CDR3 nucleotides are TGTGCCAGCAGTTTAGGAGCGTCTCTTGCAGGGCGCAATGAGCAGTTCTTC.